The source of this TCR beta chain is a study of shared clonotypes between healthy human individuals. Study as a whole: CD4 naive and memory got three plates each, CD8 naive two, CD8 memory one. Study-level findings and limits: Depth was large, yet rarefaction showed that sorted-subset sequencing was incomplete.

The CDR3 contains 18 residues. Germline V gene lookup returns CDR1 MGHRA and CDR2 YSYEKL. The V gene end was trimmed by 3 bases and the J gene end by 3 bases; junction bases not matched to a gene: 14. Study donors comprised healthy, HIV-negative adults devoid of recent acute infection or vaccination. The table came from immunoSEQ multiplex PCR; TCRdb's copy has only in-frame clones and leaves some out. The table records about 1.5 million clones, more than 95% of them present only once. Note on this clone: Its specificity is not known.

Sequencing used naive CD4+ T cells sorted from blood. As for subset: CD45RA+ positively selected. The source is a man aged 25-40 years in good health. This chain links TRBV4-1 with TRBJ1-5; 7 positions agree with TRBD1. The CDR3 here is CASSQVGQPTRFNQPQHF. The CDR3 region has the DNA TGCGCCAGCAGCCAGGTGGGACAGCCGACCCGTTTCAATCAGCCCCAGCATTTT.